The clone carrying this TCR beta chain was counted many times. This sample is drawn from a study of regulatory T cells in long-lasting Graves disease. Study information: More than 5 years of antithyroid drugs with positive TSH receptor antibodies defined persistent Graves' disease.

CDR1 and CDR2 from the germline V gene are MDHEN and SYDVKM. The length of the CDR3 is 14 residues. V was clipped by 3 bases and J by 5 bases, with 11 bases between them. Documented time point: persistent/refractory GD, antithyroid drugs over 5 years with positive TRAb. PBMC RNA was the source of the TCR library. Construction of TCR beta libraries relied on iRepertoire HTBI primers and on Arm-PCR targeting CDR3 regions. Each CDR3 protein gets one entry after TCRdb re-called the multiplex PCR reads with MiXCR. This sample has some 330,000 distinct CDR3 sequences, with roughly 25% found just once. J is TRBJ1-5 and V is TRBV28; the D gene is possibly TRBD1 (5 bases). The specimen comprised peripheral blood mononuclear cells (PBMCs), sampled when the disease was refractory, from a patient treated with antithyroid drugs. This clonotype originated in a woman in her thirties or forties with Graves disease. CDR3 in DNA: TGTGCCAGCAGTTTTGATCCGGGGGATCAGCCCCAGCATTTT. Translation: CASSFDPGDQPQHF.